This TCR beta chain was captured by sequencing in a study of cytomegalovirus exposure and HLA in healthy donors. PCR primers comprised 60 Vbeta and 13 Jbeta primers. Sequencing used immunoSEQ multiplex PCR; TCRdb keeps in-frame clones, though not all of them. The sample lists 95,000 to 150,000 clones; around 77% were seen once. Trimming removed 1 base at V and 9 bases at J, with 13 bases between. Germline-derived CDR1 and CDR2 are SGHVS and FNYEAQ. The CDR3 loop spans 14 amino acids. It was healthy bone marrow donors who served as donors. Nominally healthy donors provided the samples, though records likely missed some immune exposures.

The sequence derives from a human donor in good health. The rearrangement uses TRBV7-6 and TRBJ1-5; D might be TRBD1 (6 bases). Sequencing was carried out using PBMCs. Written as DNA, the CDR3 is TGTGCCAGCAGCTTAGGTGGGGGCCAAGGGCCCCAGCATTTT. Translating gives CASSLGGGQGPQHF. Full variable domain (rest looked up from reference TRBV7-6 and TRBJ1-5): GAGVSQSPRYKVTKRGQDVALRCDPISGHVSLYWYRQALGQGPEFLTYFNYEAQQDKSGLPNDRFSAERPEGSISTLTIQRTEQRDSAMYRCASSLGGGQGPQHFGDGTRLSIL.